The source of this T cell receptor (beta chain) is a study of patients and donors after allogeneic stem cell transplantation. Each CDR3 protein gets one entry after TCRdb re-called the RT-PCR reads with MiXCR. The sample lists some 1,600 distinct CDR3 sequences; roughly 3.7% were seen once. V lost 5 bases to trimming and J lost 0 bases, with 6 bases between them. The CDR3 is 13 residues long. The germline V gene encodes CDR1 SGHTA and CDR2 FQGNSA. Sample share makes this clonotype large. The sequencing input was blood, either unsorted or a sorted T cell fraction (not recorded which). The V gene is TRBV7-2, the J gene TRBJ2-3; D not certain. This TCR was sampled from a human donor who was either an allogeneic HSCT recipient or a stem cell or donor lymphocyte infusion donor (not recorded which). It is not recorded whose cells these are; they may come from a transplant donor. The CDR3 region has the DNA TGTGCCAGCAGCGCCCGCAGCACAGATACGCAGTATTTT. This codes for CASSARSTDTQYF.